These 30 T cell receptor beta chains were all obtained from the same sample, sequenced in a study of T cell changes during pregnancy in multiple sclerosis. TCRdb keeps only in-frame clones here, not all; method: immunoSEQ multiplex PCR. The repertoire has about 40,000 clones, about 91% of them found once; the top ten carry approximately 8.4%. The specimen was CD8+ T cells from peripheral blood mononuclear cells, collected before pregnancy. Every receptor here comes from a female donor with multiple sclerosis, enrolled in a pregnancy study.

The J gene is TRBJ2-6, the V gene TRBV19; TRBD1 matches 7 bases. Germline lookup yields CDR1 LNHDA and CDR2 SQIVND (reference sequence). V gave up 6 bases and J gave up 0 bases; unmatched junction bases: 14. The CDR3 is 19 amino acids. CDR3 sequence (DNA): TGTGCCAGTAGCGAGCCTACAGGGGTGATCCTCTCTGGGGCCAACGTCCTGACTTTC. The encoded protein is CASSEPTGVILSGANVLTF.

V usage is TRBV28 and J usage is TRBJ2-7, with TRBD2 matching 9 bases. The CDR3 is 16 residues long. Germline assignment: CDR1 MDHEN and CDR2 SYDVKM. V was clipped by 7 bases and J by 2 bases; unmatched bases: 12. The CDR3 loop is CASNSGWAGGTYEQYF. The CDR3 DNA follows: TGTGCCAGCAATTCCGGGTGGGCGGGAGGGACCTACGAGCAGTACTTC.

The V and J genes are TRBV28 and TRBJ1-2; TRBD1 agrees at 8 bases. The CDR3 runs 14 residues. With V trimmed by 6 bases and J by 8 bases, 11 bases remained unmatched. Germline V CDR1 and CDR2: MDHEN, SYDVKM. CDR3 coding DNA: TGTGCCAGCAGCCCTGGGCAGGGGGCGCAGGGCTACACCTTC. Residues: CASSPGQGAQGYTF.

This chain connects TRBV11-2 to TRBJ1-1; D remains ambiguous. This CDR3 contains 15 residues. The V gene lost 4 bases and the J gene lost 4 bases, with 16 bases spanning the gap. Germline CDR1 SGHAT, CDR2 FQNNGV. The CDR3 here is CASSSYSSASTEAFF. For the CDR3, the DNA is TGTGCCAGCAGCTCTTATTCCTCGGCTAGCACTGAAGCTTTCTTT.

The chain links TRBV28 to TRBJ2-7, with 7 bases aligning to TRBD2. V gave up 4 bases and J gave up 3 bases; unmatched junction bases: 3. Germline CDR1 and CDR2: MDHEN and SYDVKM. This CDR3 region has 13 residues. CDR3 protein: CASSSGLGYEQYF. In DNA, the CDR3 is TGTGCCAGCAGTTCCGGACTAGGCTACGAGCAGTACTTC.

This chain connects TRBV4-2 to TRBJ2-7; 9 nucleotides line up with TRBD2. Germline values: CDR1 LGHNA, CDR2 YNFKEQ. The J segment lost 5 bases and the V segment lost 1 base, leaving 6 bases of the junction unmatched. The CDR3 covers 15 residues. CDR3 sequence reads: CASSQAIAGVHEQYF. The CDR3, as DNA: TGTGCCAGCAGCCAAGCAATAGCGGGAGTCCACGAGCAGTACTTC.

J is TRBJ2-1 and V is TRBV10-3; 12 bases align to TRBD2. The V gene end was trimmed by 0 bases and the J gene end by 9 bases; junction bases not matched to a gene: 9. The germline CDR1 and CDR2 sequences are ENHRY and SYGVKD. This CDR3 has 17 residues. Written as DNA, the CDR3 is TGTGCCATCAGTGAGTCGGTCCTAGCGGGAGGGCCAGCTGAGCAGTTCTTC. The encoded protein is CAISESVLAGGPAEQFF.

The rearrangement uses TRBV27 and TRBJ2-2; 13 bases align to TRBD2. Germline CDR1 MNHEY, CDR2 SMNVEV (reference sequence). The CDR3 length is 15 residues. V was clipped by 8 bases and J by 6 bases; unmatched bases: 6. The CDR3 region is CASSLAGGFAGELFF. The CDR3 DNA reads TGTGCCAGCTCACTAGCGGGAGGGTTCGCCGGGGAGCTGTTTTTT.

The chain joins TRBV2 to TRBJ2-3; D unresolved. Germline assignment: CDR1 SNHLY and CDR2 FYNNEI. Trimming took off 2 bases at V and 5 bases at J, with 5 bases between the two ends. CDR3 length: 12 amino acids. The CDR3 DNA reads TGTGCCAGCAGTGAATTCGGAGATACGCAGTATTTT. It encodes CASSEFGDTQYF.

The chain employs TRBV7-9 and TRBJ2-1, with D perhaps TRBD2 (5 bases). V dropped 1 base and J dropped 4 bases, with 8 bases sitting between them. This CDR3 is 14 amino acids long. Looked up from germline, CDR1 is SEHNR and CDR2 is FQNEAQ (reference sequence). The CDR3 DNA reads as TGTGCCAGCAGCTTAGGAGGGCTATACAATGAGCAGTTCTTC. It translates to CASSLGGLYNEQFF.

This clone was observed a single time. The chain is built from TRBV5-6 and TRBJ2-6; D call uncertain. The V and J ends lost 2 bases and 4 bases respectively, with 7 bases between them. The CDR3 is 14 amino acids. Germline CDR1 SGHDT, CDR2 YYEEEE. In DNA, the CDR3 is TGTGCCAGCAGCTTCGGTACCGGGGCCAACGTCCTGACTTTC. Protein sequence: CASSFGTGANVLTF. Full variable domain (remainder filled in from reference TRBV5-6 and TRBJ2-6): DAGVTQSPTHLIKTRGQQVTLRCSPKSGHDTVSWYQQALGQGPQFIFQYYEEEERQRGNFPDRFSGHQFPNYSSELNVNALLLGDSALYLCASSFGTGANVLTFGAGSRLTVL.

The CDR3 DNA follows: TGTGCCAGCAGCCCAACCAGGGGGATCAGGGCCGGGGAGCTGTTTTTT. It yields the protein CASSPTRGIRAGELFF. The chain recombines TRBV7-3 with TRBJ2-2; 7 bases agree with TRBD1. Germline assignment: CDR1 SGHTA and CDR2 FQGTGA. Germline trimming cut 5 bases from V and 6 bases from J; bases unmatched to any gene: 12. CDR3 length: 16 residues.

The chain carries TRBV13 and TRBJ2-7, with 8 bases that match TRBD2. J lost 2 bases, V lost 5 bases, and 2 bases had no gene match. CDR3 length: 13 residues. Per germline, CDR1 PRHDT and CDR2 FYEKMQ (reference sequence). CDR3 sequence reads: CASSPGLAYEQYF. CDR3 coding DNA: TGTGCCAGCAGCCCGGGACTAGCCTACGAGCAGTACTTC.

V usage is TRBV7-9 and J usage is TRBJ2-1; 13 positions agree with TRBD2. The J segment lost 8 bases and the V segment lost 5 bases, leaving 6 bases of the junction unmatched. This CDR3 has 15 residues. CDR1 and CDR2 (germline): SEHNR, FQNEAQ (reference sequence). The CDR3 is CASSATSGRADEQFF. The CDR3, as DNA: TGTGCCAGCAGCGCCACTAGCGGGAGGGCCGATGAGCAGTTCTTC.

This clone has only one observation. The chain links TRBV21-1 to TRBJ2-7; TRBD2 is taken as the D call from the table, unchecked against the DNA. TRBV21-1 is an annotated pseudogene. There are 18 residues in the CDR3. CDR3 residues: CASSTNRRLADSSYEQYF. The DNA for the CDR3 is TGTGCCAGCAGCACAAATCGGAGACTAGCCGATAGCTCCTACGAGCAGTACTTC.

The chain joins TRBV7-8 to TRBJ1-2; D might be TRBD1 (6 bases). The germline V gene encodes CDR1 SGHVS and CDR2 FQNEAQ. The CDR3 sequence is 16 residues long. V lost 1 base to trimming and J lost 1 base, with 13 bases between them. The CDR3: CASSLEPGQINYGYTF. The CDR3, as DNA: TGTGCCAGCAGCTTAGAGCCGGGACAAATTAACTATGGCTACACCTTC.

The chain recombines TRBV28 with TRBJ2-5; 10 positions agree with TRBD2. With 6 bases clipped from V and 1 base from J, the junction kept 11 bases outside the gene matches. Germline CDR1 and CDR2: MDHEN and SYDVKM. The CDR3 runs to 17 residues. The CDR3, as DNA: TGTGCCAGCAGATCAACATTAACTAGCGGGGCCCAAGAGACCCAGTACTTC. This gives the protein CASRSTLTSGAQETQYF. Drawing the rest from reference TRBV28 and TRBJ2-5, the complete variable domain is DVKVTQSSRYLVKRTGEKVFLECVQDMDHENMFWYRQDPGLGLRLIYFSYDVKMKEKGDIPEGYSVSREKKERFSLILESASTNQTSMYLCASRSTLTSGAQETQYFGPGTRLLVL.

The CDR3 is CASKRGNEQFF. CDR3 sequence (DNA): TGCGCCAGCAAGCGGGGCAATGAGCAGTTCTTC. The chain combines TRBV10-2 with TRBJ2-1; the match to TRBD2 covers 7 bases. The germline V gene has CDR1 WSHSY and CDR2 SAAADI. This CDR3 region has 11 residues. Losses at the gene ends were 7 bases for V and 6 bases for J; bases not matched to a gene: 0.

V is TRBV18 and J is TRBJ1-4, with TRBD1 as a possible D gene (6 bases). V was shortened by 8 bases and J by 8 bases, with 15 bases between the two germline ends. The CDR3 length is 13 residues. The germline CDR1 and CDR2 sequences are KGHSH and LQKENI. The CDR3 nucleotides read TGTGCCAGCCGGCTGGGGGCAGACGAAAAACTGTTTTTT. It encodes CASRLGADEKLFF.

The chain combines TRBV7-8 with TRBJ2-7, with TRBD1 identical over 7 bases. Trimming took 7 bases from V and 1 from J; bases not matched to a gene: 10. This CDR3 has 15 residues. The germline V gene has CDR1 SGHVS and CDR2 FQNEAQ. The CDR3 DNA sequence: TGTGCCAGCAAGCCCCGACAGGGACCATCCTACGAGCAGTACTTC. Protein product: CASKPRQGPSYEQYF.

This rearrangement joins TRBV9 to TRBJ2-2, with unresolved D. Trimming left V 0 bases short and J 6 bases short, with 6 bases between. CDR3 length: 13 residues. Germline CDR1 is SGDLS and CDR2 is YYNGEE. The CDR3 DNA is TGTGCCAGCAGCGTAGTGAGCTCCGGGGAGCTGTTTTTT. The encoded protein is CASSVVSSGELFF.

The chain carries TRBV2 and TRBJ2-1, with 9 bases that match TRBD2. Germline V gene sequence: CDR1 SNHLY, CDR2 FYNNEI. CDR3 length equals 15 residues. Trimming cost V 8 bases and J 5 bases; bases outside gene matches: 10. Written as DNA, the CDR3 is TGTGCCAGCCCCGAGGGCGGGGGGGACAACAATGAGCAGTTCTTC. This encodes CASPEGGGDNNEQFF.

In DNA form, the CDR3 reads TGTGCCAGCAGCTTAGGATCCGGGAACACTGAAGCTTTCTTT. Encoded protein: CASSLGSGNTEAFF. The V call is TRBV7-9, the J call TRBJ1-1; D unclear. The CDR3 consists of 14 residues. The V end was cut by 1 base, the J end by 1 base, with 7 bases between. Germline CDR1 SEHNR, CDR2 FQNEAQ (reference sequence).

This clone was counted once. This chain connects TRBV19 to TRBJ2-3; D is possibly TRBD2 (5 bases). Germline CDR1 LNHDA, CDR2 SQIVND (reference sequence). The length of the CDR3 is 15 residues. V was clipped by 6 bases and J by 0 bases, with 13 bases between them. The CDR3 spells CASRPPGLSTDTQYF. The CDR3, as DNA: TGTGCCAGTAGGCCCCCTGGACTCAGCACAGATACGCAGTATTTT. The full variable domain, in which reference TRBV19 and TRBJ2-3 provide the parts outside the CDR3, is DGGITQSPKYLFRKEGQNVTLSCEQNLNHDAMYWYRQDPGQGLRLIYYSQIVNDFQKGDIAEGYSVSREKKESFPLTVTSAQKNPTAFYLCASRPPGLSTDTQYFGPGTRLTVL.

The gene calls are TRBV6-5 and TRBJ2-3, with 11 bases fitting TRBD2. Per germline, CDR1 MNHEY and CDR2 SVGAGI. V dropped 4 bases and J dropped 1; count of bases not matched to a gene: 4. The CDR3 loop spans 16 amino acids. For the CDR3, the DNA is TGTGCCAGCAGTTCAAGTAGCGGGGGGGGCACAGATACGCAGTATTTT. Its translation: CASSSSSGGGTDTQYF.

The chain joins TRBV27 to TRBJ1-2; TRBD1 might be the D (5 bases). Trimming removed 8 bases from V and 0 bases from J, with 13 bases in between. The CDR3 covers 14 residues. Germline V gene data show CDR1 as MNHEY and CDR2 as SMNVEV (reference sequence). Here the CDR3 reads CASGRGWSNYGYTF. CDR3 in DNA: TGTGCCAGCGGACGGGGGTGGTCTAACTATGGCTACACCTTC.

The V call is TRBV28, the J call TRBJ2-7; 9 nucleotides agree with TRBD2. Germline CDR1 reads MDHEN; CDR2 reads SYDVKM. The V segment lost 6 bases and the J segment 3 bases; nucleotides outside the gene matches: 9. The CDR3 contains 15 residues. DNA of the CDR3: TGTGCCAGCAGCCGACCGGGACTAGCCCTCTACGAGCAGTACTTC. Translated, it gives CASSRPGLALYEQYF.

The V gene is TRBV27, the J gene TRBJ2-1, with 10 bases that match TRBD2. This CDR3 comprises 16 residues. CDR1 and CDR2 (germline): MNHEY, SMNVEV (reference sequence). Trimming cost V 5 bases and J 9 bases; bases outside gene matches: 13. CDR3: CASSPPRAGGPREQFF. In nucleotides, the CDR3 is TGTGCCAGCAGTCCCCCGAGAGCGGGAGGGCCACGTGAGCAGTTCTTC.

The chain employs TRBV4-2 and TRBJ1-2; tentatively, D is TRBD1 (5 bases). Germline assignment: CDR1 LGHNA and CDR2 YNFKEQ. V dropped 4 bases and J dropped 4 bases, with 10 bases sitting between them. CDR3 length: 13 amino acids. CDR3 loop: CASSLGGTYGYTF. CDR3 nucleotide sequence: TGTGCCAGCAGCCTCGGGGGGACCTATGGCTACACCTTC.

The table lists this clone with a few counts. The genes are TRBV6-1 and TRBJ2-1, with D possibly being TRBD1 (5 bases). This CDR3 spans 16 amino acids. V gave up 3 bases and J gave up 1 base, with 13 bases separating them. CDR1 and CDR2 from the germline V gene are MNHNS and SASEGT. The CDR3 spells CASSDPMTESYNEQFF. The CDR3 DNA is TGTGCCAGCAGTGATCCGATGACAGAATCCTACAATGAGCAGTTCTTC.